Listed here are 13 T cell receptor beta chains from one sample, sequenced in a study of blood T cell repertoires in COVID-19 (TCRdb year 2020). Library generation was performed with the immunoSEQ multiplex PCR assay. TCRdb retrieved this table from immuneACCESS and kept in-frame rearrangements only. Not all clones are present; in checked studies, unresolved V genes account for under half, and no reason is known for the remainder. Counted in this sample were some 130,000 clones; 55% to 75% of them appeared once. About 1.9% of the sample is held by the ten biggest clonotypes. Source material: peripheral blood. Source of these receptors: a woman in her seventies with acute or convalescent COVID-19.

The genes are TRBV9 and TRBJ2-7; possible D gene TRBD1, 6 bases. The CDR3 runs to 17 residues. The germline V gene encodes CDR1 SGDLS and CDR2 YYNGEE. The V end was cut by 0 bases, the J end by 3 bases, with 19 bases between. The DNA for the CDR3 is TGTGCCAGCAGCGTAGGCCCAACAGGGTTTGGTTTCTACGAGCAGTACTTC. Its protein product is CASSVGPTGFGFYEQYF.

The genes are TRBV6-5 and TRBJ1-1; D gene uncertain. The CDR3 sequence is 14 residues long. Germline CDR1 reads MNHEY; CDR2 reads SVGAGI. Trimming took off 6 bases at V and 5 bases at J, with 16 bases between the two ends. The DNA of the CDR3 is TGTGCCAGCAGAGGGATTGAAACGGGAACTGAAGCTTTCTTT. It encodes CASRGIETGTEAFF.

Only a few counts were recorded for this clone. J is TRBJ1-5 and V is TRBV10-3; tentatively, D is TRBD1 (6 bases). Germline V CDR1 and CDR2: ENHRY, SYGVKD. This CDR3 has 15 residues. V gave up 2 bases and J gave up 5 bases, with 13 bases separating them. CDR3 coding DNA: TGTGCCATCAGTGAGAAGGGGGACGGGCATCAGCCCCAGCATTTT. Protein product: CAISEKGDGHQPQHF.

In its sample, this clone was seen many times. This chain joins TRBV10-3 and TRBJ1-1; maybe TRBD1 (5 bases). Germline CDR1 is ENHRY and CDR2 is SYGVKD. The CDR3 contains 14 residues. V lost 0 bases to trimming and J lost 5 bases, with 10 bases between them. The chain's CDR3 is CAISESAGKTEAFF. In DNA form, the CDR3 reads TGTGCCATCAGTGAGTCAGCAGGGAAGACTGAAGCTTTCTTT.

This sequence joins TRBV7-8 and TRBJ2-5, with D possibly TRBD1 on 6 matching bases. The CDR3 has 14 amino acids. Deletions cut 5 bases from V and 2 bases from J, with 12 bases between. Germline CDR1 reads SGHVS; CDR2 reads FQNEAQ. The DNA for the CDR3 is TGTGCCAGCAGCCTAGACAGGTATCAAGAGACCCAGTACTTC. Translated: CASSLDRYQETQYF.

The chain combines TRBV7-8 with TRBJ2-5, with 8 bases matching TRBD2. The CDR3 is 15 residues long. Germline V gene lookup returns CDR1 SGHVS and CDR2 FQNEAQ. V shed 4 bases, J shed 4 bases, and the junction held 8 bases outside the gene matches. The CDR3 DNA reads TGTGCCAGCAGCTCGTCTGCGGGGGGTAGAGAGACCCAGTACTTC. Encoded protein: CASSSSAGGRETQYF. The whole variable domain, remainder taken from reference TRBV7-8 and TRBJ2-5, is GAGVSQSPRYKVAKRGQDVALRCDPISGHVSLFWYQQALGQGPEFLTYFQNEAQLDKSGLPSDRFFAERPEGSVSTLKIQRTQQEDSAVYLCASSSSAGGRETQYFGPGTRLLVL.

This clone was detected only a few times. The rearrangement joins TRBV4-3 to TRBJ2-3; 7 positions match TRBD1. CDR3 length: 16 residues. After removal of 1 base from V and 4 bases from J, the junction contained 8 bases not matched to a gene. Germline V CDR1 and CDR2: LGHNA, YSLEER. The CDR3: CASSQGRGQIADTQYF. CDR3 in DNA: TGCGCCAGCAGCCAAGGCAGGGGACAGATTGCAGATACGCAGTATTTT.

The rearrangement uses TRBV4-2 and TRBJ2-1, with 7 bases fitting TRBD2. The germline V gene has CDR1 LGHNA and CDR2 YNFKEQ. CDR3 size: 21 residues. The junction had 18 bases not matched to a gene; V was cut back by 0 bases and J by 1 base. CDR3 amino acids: CASSQDVPSGVSWGSYNEQFF. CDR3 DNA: TGTGCCAGCAGCCAAGATGTCCCTAGCGGTGTATCCTGGGGTTCCTACAATGAGCAGTTCTTC.

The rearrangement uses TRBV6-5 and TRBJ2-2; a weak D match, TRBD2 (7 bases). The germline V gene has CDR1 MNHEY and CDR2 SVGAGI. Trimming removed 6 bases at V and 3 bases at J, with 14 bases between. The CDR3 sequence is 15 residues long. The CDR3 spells CASSSPGGHTGELFF. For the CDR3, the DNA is TGTGCCAGCAGCAGCCCGGGGGGCCACACCGGGGAGCTGTTTTTT.

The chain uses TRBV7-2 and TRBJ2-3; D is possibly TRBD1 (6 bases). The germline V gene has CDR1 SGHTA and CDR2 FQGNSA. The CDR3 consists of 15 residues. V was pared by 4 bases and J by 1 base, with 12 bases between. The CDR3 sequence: CASSSTGLGTDTQYF. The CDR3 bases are TGTGCCAGCAGCTCTACAGGGCTCGGCACAGATACGCAGTATTTT. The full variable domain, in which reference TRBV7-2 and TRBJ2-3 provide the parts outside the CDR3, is GAGVSQSPSNKVTEKGKDVELRCDPISGHTALYWYRQSLGQGLEFLIYFQGNSAPDKSGLPSDRFSAERTGGSVSTLTIQRTQQEDSAVYLCASSSTGLGTDTQYFGPGTRLTVL.

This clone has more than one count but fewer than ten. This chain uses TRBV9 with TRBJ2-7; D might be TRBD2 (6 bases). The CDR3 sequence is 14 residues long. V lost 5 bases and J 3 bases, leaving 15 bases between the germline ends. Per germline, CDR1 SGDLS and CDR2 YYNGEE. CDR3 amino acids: CASSPGLHSYEQYF. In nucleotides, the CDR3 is TGTGCCAGCAGTCCGGGACTCCATAGCTACGAGCAGTACTTC.

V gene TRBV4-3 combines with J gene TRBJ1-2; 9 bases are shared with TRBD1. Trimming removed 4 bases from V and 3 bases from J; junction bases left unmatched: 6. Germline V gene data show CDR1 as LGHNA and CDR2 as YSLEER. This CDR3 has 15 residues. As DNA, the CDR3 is TGCGCCAGCAGCCGGGTACAGGGGGCGGACTATGGCTACACCTTC. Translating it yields CASSRVQGADYGYTF.

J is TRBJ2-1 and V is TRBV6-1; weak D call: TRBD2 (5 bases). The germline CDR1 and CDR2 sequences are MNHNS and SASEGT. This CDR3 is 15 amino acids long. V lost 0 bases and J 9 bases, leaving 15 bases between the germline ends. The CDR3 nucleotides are TGTGCCAGCAGTGAAGCCCGGGGAGTTTACTCTGAGCAGTTCTTC. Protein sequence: CASSEARGVYSEQFF.